The TCR beta chain described here comes from a study of graft-versus-host responses after intestinal transplantation. For the study at large: Every transplant recipient was induced with anti-thymocyte globulin, then maintained on tacrolimus and steroids for 2 to 4 years. Notes on the study in general: Marrow from the recipient contained GvH clones, some of which had appeared first in ileum or blood. There was an association between peak levels of circulating GvH clones and early post-transplant HvG declines.

For this clone: Its antigen is as yet unknown.

The table came from immunoSEQ multiplex PCR; TCRdb's copy has only in-frame clones and leaves some out. The sample holds 95,000 to 110,000 clones, roughly 93% seen once. V was shortened by 5 bases and J by 1 base, with 8 bases between the two germline ends. Looked up from germline, CDR1 is SGHTA and CDR2 is FQGTGA. CDR3 size: 13 residues. This TCR was sampled from a human donor who received an intestinal transplant. The chain joins TRBV7-3 to TRBJ1-1; D might be TRBD1 (6 bases). This sample comprised unstimulated CD8+ T cells sorted from spleen or lymph node cells, obtained before intestinal transplant. The CDR3 protein is CASSPQGNTEAFF. CDR3 in DNA: TGTGCCAGCAGCCCACAGGGGAACACTGAAGCTTTCTTT.